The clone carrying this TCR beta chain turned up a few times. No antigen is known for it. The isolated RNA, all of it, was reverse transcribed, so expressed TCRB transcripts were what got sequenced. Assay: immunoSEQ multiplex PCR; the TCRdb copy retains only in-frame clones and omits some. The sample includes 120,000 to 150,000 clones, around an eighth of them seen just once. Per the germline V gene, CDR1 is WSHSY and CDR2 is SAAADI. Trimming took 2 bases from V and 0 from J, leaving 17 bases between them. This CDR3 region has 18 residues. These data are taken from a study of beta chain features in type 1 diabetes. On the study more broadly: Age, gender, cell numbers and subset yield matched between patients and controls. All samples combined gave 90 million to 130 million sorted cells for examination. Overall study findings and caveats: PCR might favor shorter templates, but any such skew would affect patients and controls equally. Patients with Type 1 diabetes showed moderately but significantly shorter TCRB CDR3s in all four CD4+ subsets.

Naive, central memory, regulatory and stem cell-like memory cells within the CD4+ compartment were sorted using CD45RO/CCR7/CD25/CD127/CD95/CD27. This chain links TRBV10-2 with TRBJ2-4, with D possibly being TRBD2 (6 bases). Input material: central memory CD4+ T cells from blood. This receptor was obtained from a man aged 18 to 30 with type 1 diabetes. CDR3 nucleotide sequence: TGCGCCAGCAGTGAGAGGATGACGGGAGATTTAGCCAAAAACATTCAGTACTTC. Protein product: CASSERMTGDLAKNIQYF.